The 8 T cell receptor beta chains given below trace back to one sample, sequenced in a study of blood T cells in healthy people across ages. Using a J-beta primer mix together with a sample-barcoded 5' primer, a second PCR was run for roughly 6 to 12 cycles. MiXCR was run by TCRdb on the 5' RACE reads, yielding one entry per CDR3 protein. In the table there are about 1.4 million distinct CDR3 sequences, 59% of which are singletons. The sequenced material came from blood. These receptors came from a man younger than 30 in good health.

The chain recombines TRBV29-1 with TRBJ1-4; D possibly corresponds to TRBD1 (5 bases). Trimming pared 5 bases from V and 10 bases from J, leaving 11 bases between. Germline V lookup: CDR1 SQVTM, CDR2 ANQGSEA. CDR3 length: 11 residues. The CDR3 DNA reads as TGCAGCGTTCTTACAGGAGGAAAACTGTTTTTT. Its translation is CSVLTGGKLFF. The full variable domain, its missing parts supplied by reference TRBV29-1 and TRBJ1-4, is SAVISQKPSRDICQRGTSLTIQCQVDSQVTMMFWYRQQPGQSLTLIATANQGSEATYESGFVIDKFPISRPNLTFSTLTVSNMSPEDSSIYLCSVLTGGKLFFGSGTQLSVL.

The V gene is TRBV7-2, the J gene TRBJ2-5; possibly TRBD1 for D (6 bases). The J call may be mistaken, given a closer DNA end match to TRBJ2-7. CDR3 size: 16 residues. The germline gives CDR1 SGHTA, CDR2 FQGNSA. CDR3 DNA sequence: TGTGCCAGCAGCCCATGGCCCCCTACCAGGGGCTACGAGCAGTACTTC. This encodes CASSPWPPTRGYEQYF.

This clonotype was seen once. V and J are TRBV19 and TRBJ2-2; D might be TRBD2 (5 bases). The CDR3 sequence is 17 residues long. Germline CDR1 and CDR2: LNHDA and SQIVND (reference sequence). V shed 3 bases and J shed 6 bases, with 20 bases lying between them. The CDR3 region is CASSIGSAGGWSGELFF. The CDR3 DNA reads as TGTGCCAGTAGTATCGGATCGGCGGGCGGATGGTCCGGGGAGCTGTTTTTT.

The V and J genes are TRBV12-3 or TRBV12-4 and TRBJ2-5; D not certain. V lost 5 bases and J 3 bases, leaving 19 bases between the germline ends. CDR3 size: 16 residues. The CDR3 region is CASSKQSSPRKETQYF. In DNA form, the CDR3 reads TGTGCCAGCAGTAAACAGTCTTCACCGCGAAAAGAGACCCAGTACTTC.

This clonotype was recorded only once. The chain links TRBV27 to TRBJ1-6; TRBD1 is a possible D gene (5 bases). Germline V gene data show CDR1 as MNHEY and CDR2 as SMNVEV (reference sequence). V was trimmed by 5 bases and J by 14 bases, leaving 13 bases between them. CDR3 length equals 12 residues. CDR3 residues: CASSPTGGALHF. The CDR3 region has the DNA TGTGCCAGCAGTCCAACCGGGGGAGCCCTCCACTTT.

The V and J genes are TRBV4-2 and TRBJ2-3; possible D gene TRBD2, 5 bases. The CDR3 covers 16 residues. Germline CDR1 reads LGHNA; CDR2 reads YNFKEQ. The V end lost 0 bases, the J end lost 2 bases, and 12 bases lay between the germline ends. CDR3 sequence: CASSQEAELFTDTQYF. The CDR3 DNA reads as TGTGCCAGCAGCCAAGAAGCGGAGCTCTTCACAGATACGCAGTATTTT.

Details on this clonotype: Germline and junction disagree at one end, which may indicate a read error. This chain joins TRBV19 and TRBJ2-3; the D gene is possibly TRBD1 (5 bases). The CDR3 loop spans 14 amino acids. The germline V gene has CDR1 LNHDA and CDR2 SQIVND (reference sequence). Written as DNA, the CDR3 is TGTGCCAGTAGTATGGGCGGCAGCACAGGTACGCAGTATTTT. It is translated as CASSMGGSTGTQYF.

The chain joins TRBV7-9 to TRBJ2-7; 7 bases fit TRBD2. V lost 5 bases and J lost 3; bases outside the gene matches: 7. CDR1 is SEHNR, CDR2 FQNEAQ, per germline (reference sequence). This CDR3 has 14 amino acids. CDR3: CASSLSGINYEQYF. CDR3 DNA: TGTGCCAGCAGCCTAAGCGGGATCAACTACGAGCAGTACTTC.